This TCR beta chain is drawn from a study of response to subunit inactivated influenza vaccine. Points on this clonotype: Its cognate antigen is unknown.

Whole-study findings and limits: The authors put forward the suggestion that each seasonal influenza vaccination may bring in only a limited number of new T cells.

TCRdb used MiXCR to reprocess the RT-PCR reads, holding one entry per CDR3 protein. The sample gives around 520,000 distinct CDR3 sequences, approximately 12% of which show up once; around 9.6% is in the top ten. The CDR3 consists of 16 residues. With V trimmed by 2 bases and J by 3 bases, 9 bases remained unmatched. Germline loops: CDR1 SGHKS, CDR2 YYEKEE (reference sequence). The V and J genes are TRBV5-5 and TRBJ2-7; the match to TRBD2 covers 9 bases. The specimen was PBMCs from blood, collected on the day of vaccination. The source is a man between 50 and 59 years old who received an inactivated influenza vaccine. The CDR3 nucleotides read TGTGCCAGCAGCTTAGGGCCTAGCGGGATCCGCTACGAGCAGTACTTC. Translation: CASSLGPSGIRYEQYF.